A selection of T cell receptor beta chains follows, all from one sample in a study of cytomegalovirus exposure and HLA in healthy donors. TCRdb's table, derived via immunoSEQ multiplex PCR, lists solely in-frame clones and lacks some. The sample has some 160,000 clones; approximately 78% are singletons. The sample taken for sequencing was PBMCs. These receptors came from a male donor in good health and CMV-seronegative. CDR3s include the opening cysteine and the closing phenylalanine or tryptophan. The D gene is left open where the match is weak. Clone size is not always given. Where it is, it says once, few, many or a class for expanded clones.

d_gene	abundance	v_gene	j_gene	CDR3nt	CDR3aa
TRBD2	-	TRBV4-3	TRBJ2-5	TGCGCCAGCAGCCAAGAGCCCCCGGGAAGCGGGAGCTACCAAGAGACCCAGTACTTC	CASSQEPPGSGSYQETQYF
-	-	TRBV5-1	TRBJ2-3	TGCGCCAGCAGCTTGGAGTGGGCCAACACAGATACGCAGTATTTT	CASSLEWANTDTQYF
-	-	TRBV27	TRBJ1-2	TGTGCCAGCAGTCCACAGGGCGTCTATGGCTACACCTTC	CASSPQGVYGYTF
-	-	TRBV11-1	TRBJ2-4	TGTGCCAGCAGCTTTTCCGGGACTCCCAAAAACATTCAGTACTTC	CASSFSGTPKNIQYF
-	-	TRBV5-4	TRBJ1-1	TGTGCCAGCAGCCCCCCCGAGCGGGGCACTGAAGCTTTCTTT	CASSPPERGTEAFF
-	-	TRBV19	TRBJ1-2	TGTGCCAGTAGTCCCCGACACACCCTTAACTATGGCTACACCTTC	CASSPRHTLNYGYTF
-	-	TRBV7-2	TRBJ2-3	TGTGCCAGCAGCTTAAATGCGGGGCCAGATACGCAGTATTTT	CASSLNAGPDTQYF
-	-	TRBV16	TRBJ1-1	TGTGCCAGCAGCCCCCGGGAGCGGGGGAACACTGAAGCTTTCTTT	CASSPRERGNTEAFF
-	few	TRBV5-4	TRBJ1-1	TGTGCCAGCAGCTTGTCGGAGGGGACTGAAGCTTTCTTT	CASSLSEGTEAFF
TRBD1	-	TRBV2	TRBJ1-4	TGTGCCAGCCTTACAGGGGCACATGAAAAACTGTTTTTT	CASLTGAHEKLFF
-	once	TRBV7-6	TRBJ2-1	TGTGCCAGCAGCTTAAACCCGATCTTAACTAAGGCGTCATACAATGAGCAGTTCTTC	CASSLNPILTKASYNEQFF